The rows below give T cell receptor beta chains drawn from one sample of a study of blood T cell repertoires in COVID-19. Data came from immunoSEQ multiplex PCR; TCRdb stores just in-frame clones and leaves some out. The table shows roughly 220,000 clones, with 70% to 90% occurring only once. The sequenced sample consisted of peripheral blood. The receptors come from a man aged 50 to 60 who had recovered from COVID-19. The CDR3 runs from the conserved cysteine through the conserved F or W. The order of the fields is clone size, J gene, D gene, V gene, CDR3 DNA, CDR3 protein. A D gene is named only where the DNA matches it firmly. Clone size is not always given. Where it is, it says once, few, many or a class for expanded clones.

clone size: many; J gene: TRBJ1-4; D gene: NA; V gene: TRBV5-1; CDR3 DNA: TGCGCCAGCAGCTTGTCACGAAATGCACGGGAAAAACTGTTTTTT; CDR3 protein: CASSLSRNAREKLFF
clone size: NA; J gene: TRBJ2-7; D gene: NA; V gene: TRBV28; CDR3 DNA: TGTGCCAGCAGAACCCGACAGCCCTACGAGCAGTACTTC; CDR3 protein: CASRTRQPYEQYF
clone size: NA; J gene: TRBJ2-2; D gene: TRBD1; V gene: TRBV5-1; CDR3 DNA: TGCGCCAGCAGCTGGACCGACAGGGGTACCGGGGAGCTGTTTTTT; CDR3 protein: CASSWTDRGTGELFF
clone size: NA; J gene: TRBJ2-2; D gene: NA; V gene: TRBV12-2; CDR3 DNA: TGTGCAAGCCCGCGCAGCAGGGGTACCGGGGAGCTGTTTTTT; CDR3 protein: CASPRSRGTGELFF
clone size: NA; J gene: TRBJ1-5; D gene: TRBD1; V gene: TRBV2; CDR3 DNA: TGTGCCAGCAGCGATGGACAGGGCCGCAATCAGCCCCAGCATTTT; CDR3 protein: CASSDGQGRNQPQHF
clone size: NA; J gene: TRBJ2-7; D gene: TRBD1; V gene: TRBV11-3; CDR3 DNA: TGTGCCAGCAGTCCCCCGGACAGGACCTACGAGCAGTACTTC; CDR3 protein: CASSPPDRTYEQYF
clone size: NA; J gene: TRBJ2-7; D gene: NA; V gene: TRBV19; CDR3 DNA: TGTGCCAGTAGTATCCACAGGCCTCCCTACGAGCAGTACTTC; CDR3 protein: CASSIHRPPYEQYF
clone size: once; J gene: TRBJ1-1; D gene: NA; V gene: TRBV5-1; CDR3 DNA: TGCGCCAGCAGCTTGGGCGGGTTGAACACTGAAGCTTTCTTT; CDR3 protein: CASSLGGLNTEAFF
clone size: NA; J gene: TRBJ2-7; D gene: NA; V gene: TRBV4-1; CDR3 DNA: TGCGCCAGCAGCCAAGATCCGGGAAACTACGAGCAGTACTTC; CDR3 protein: CASSQDPGNYEQYF
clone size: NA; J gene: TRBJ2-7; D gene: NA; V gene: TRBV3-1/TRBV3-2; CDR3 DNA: TGTGCCAGCAGCCCGGACACTTCCTACGAGCAGTACTTC; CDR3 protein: CASSPDTSYEQYF
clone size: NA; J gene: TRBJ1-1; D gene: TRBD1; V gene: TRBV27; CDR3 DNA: TGTGCCAGCAGGGGACAGGGGAACACTGAAGCTTTCTTT; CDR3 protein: CASRGQGNTEAFF
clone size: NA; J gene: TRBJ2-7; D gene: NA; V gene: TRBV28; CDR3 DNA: TGTGCCAGCAGTTTTGGCCCGGGCTACGAGCAGTACTTC; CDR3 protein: CASSFGPGYEQYF
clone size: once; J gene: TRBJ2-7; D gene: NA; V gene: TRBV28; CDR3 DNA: TGTGCCAGCAGTTTTCAGGGGCACTACGAGCAGTACTTC; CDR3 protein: CASSFQGHYEQYF
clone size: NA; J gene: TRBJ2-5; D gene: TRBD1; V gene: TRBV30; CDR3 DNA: TGTGCCTGGGGGACAGGGGCGGGGGAGACCCAGTACTTC; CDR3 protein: CAWGTGAGETQYF
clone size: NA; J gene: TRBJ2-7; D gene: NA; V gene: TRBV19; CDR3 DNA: TGTGCCAGTAGTATTGGACACTTCTACGAGCAGTACTTC; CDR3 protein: CASSIGHFYEQYF
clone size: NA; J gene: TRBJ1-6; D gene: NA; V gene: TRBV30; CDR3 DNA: TGTGCCTGGAGTGTAACAGCGGCGACACCCCTCCACTTT; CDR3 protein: CAWSVTAATPLHF
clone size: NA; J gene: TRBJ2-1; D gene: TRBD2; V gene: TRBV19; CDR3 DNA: TGTGCCAGTAGTATTTTGACTAGCGGGAGCGATGAGCAGTTCTTC; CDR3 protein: CASSILTSGSDEQFF
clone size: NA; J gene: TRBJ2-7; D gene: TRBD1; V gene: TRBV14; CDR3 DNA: TGTGCCAGCAGCCAAGGGACAGGGCCTTTCTACGAGCAGTACTTC; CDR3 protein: CASSQGTGPFYEQYF
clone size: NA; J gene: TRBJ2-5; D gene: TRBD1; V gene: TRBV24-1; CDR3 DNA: TGTGCCACCAGTGATTTTCACCGGACAGGGGTAGAGACCCAGTACTTC; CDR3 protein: CATSDFHRTGVETQYF
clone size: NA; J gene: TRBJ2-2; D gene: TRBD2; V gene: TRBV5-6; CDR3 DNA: TGTGCCAGCAGCTCCTGGACTAGCGGCGCGAACACCGGGGAGCTGTTTTTT; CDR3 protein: CASSSWTSGANTGELFF
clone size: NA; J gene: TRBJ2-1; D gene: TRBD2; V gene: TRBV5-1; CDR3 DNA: TGCGCCAGCAGCTATCTGGGACTAGAGACGATCAATGAGCAGTTCTTC; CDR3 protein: CASSYLGLETINEQFF
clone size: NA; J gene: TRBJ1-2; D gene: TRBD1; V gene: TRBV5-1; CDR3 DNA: TGCGCCAGCAGCGCCGGGACAGGGGGCTATGGCTACACCTTC; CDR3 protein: CASSAGTGGYGYTF
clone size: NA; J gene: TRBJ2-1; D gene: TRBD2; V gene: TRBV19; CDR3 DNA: TGTGCCAGTAGTACCCGACTAGCGGGAGGGCCAGATGAGCAGTTCTTC; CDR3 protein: CASSTRLAGGPDEQFF
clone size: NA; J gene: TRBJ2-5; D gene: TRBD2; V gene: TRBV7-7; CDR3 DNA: TGTGCCAGCAGCCCCGGACTAGCGGGACGAGAGACCCAGTACTTC; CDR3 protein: CASSPGLAGRETQYF
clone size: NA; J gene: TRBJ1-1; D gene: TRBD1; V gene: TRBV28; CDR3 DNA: TGTGCCAGCAGTACAAGGGGACAGGCGAGCACTGAAGCTTTCTTT; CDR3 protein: CASSTRGQASTEAFF
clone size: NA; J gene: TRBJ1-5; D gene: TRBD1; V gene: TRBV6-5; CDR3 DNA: TGTGCCAGCAGCCGGGACAGGGGATACAATCAGCCCCAGCATTTT; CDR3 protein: CASSRDRGYNQPQHF
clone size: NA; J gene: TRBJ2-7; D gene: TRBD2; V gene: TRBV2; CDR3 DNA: TGTGCCAGCAGGGGGGGGACTAGCGGGATCTACGAGCAGTACTTC; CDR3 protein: CASRGGTSGIYEQYF
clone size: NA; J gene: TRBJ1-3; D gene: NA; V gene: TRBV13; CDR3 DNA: TGTGCCAGCAGCTTAGATCGGGGGTCAGGAAACACCATATATTTT; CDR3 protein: CASSLDRGSGNTIYF
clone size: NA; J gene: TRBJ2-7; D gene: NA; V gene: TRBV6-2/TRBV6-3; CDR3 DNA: TGTGCCAGCAGTTTGGAGGGGTCTATTCGGGACGAGCAGTACTTC; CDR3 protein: CASSLEGSIRDEQYF
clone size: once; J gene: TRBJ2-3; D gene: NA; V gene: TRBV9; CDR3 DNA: TGTGCCAGCAGCGTAGGGGCCGATACGCAGTATTTT; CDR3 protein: CASSVGADTQYF
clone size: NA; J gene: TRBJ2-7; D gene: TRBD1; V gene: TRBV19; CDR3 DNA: TGTGCCAGTAGTGAAGGGACAGGCATCTACGAGCAGTACTTC; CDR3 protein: CASSEGTGIYEQYF
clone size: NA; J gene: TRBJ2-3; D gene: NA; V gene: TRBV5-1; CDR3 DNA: TGCGCCAGCAGCGCGGACAGAAGCACAGATACGCAGTATTTT; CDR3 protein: CASSADRSTDTQYF
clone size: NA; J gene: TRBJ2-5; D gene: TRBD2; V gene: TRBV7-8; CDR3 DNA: TGTGCCAGCAGCTCGCGGACTAGCGCGGGCCAAGAGACCCAGTACTTC; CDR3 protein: CASSSRTSAGQETQYF
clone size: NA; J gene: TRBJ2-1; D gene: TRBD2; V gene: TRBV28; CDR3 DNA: TGTGCCAGCCGCCCGGGGGGAGCGGGTACCTACAATGAGCAGTTCTTC; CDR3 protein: CASRPGGAGTYNEQFF
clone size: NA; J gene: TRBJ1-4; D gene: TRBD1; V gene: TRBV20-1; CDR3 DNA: TGCAGTGCCGAGACAGGGATTAAACTGTTTTTT; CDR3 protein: CSAETGIKLFF
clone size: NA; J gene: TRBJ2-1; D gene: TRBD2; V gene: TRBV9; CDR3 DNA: TGTGCCAGCAGCGTAGGCCTAGCGGGAGTCACTGAGCAGTTCTTC; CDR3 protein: CASSVGLAGVTEQFF
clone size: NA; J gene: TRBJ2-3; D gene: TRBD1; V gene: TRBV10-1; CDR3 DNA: TGCGCCAGCAGTGAGCCGGAAAAAGGGGGCTCAAGCGCAGATACGCAGTATTTT; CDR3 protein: CASSEPEKGGSSADTQYF
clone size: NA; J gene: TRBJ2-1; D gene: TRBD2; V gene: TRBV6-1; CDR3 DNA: TGTGCCAGCAGTGAGACTAGCTCTGAGCAGTTCTTC; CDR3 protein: CASSETSSEQFF
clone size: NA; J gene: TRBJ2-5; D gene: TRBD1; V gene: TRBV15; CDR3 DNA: TGTGCCACCAGCAGAAAGACAGGGAAAGAGACCCAGTACTTC; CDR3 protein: CATSRKTGKETQYF
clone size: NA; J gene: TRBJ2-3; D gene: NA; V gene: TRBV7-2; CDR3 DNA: TGTGCCAGCCGCCTCGGAGTGAGGTCAACAGATACGCAGTATTTT; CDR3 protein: CASRLGVRSTDTQYF
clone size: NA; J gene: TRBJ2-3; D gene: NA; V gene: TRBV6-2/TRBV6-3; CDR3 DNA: TGTGCCAGCAGTTATTCTACCACAGATACGCAGTATTTT; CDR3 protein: CASSYSTTDTQYF
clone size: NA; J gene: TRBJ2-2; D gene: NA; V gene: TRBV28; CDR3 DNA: TGTGCCAGCAGTTTAAGCGCTTGGGTACAGGGTGGGACCGGGGAGCTGTTTTTT; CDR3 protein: CASSLSAWVQGGTGELFF
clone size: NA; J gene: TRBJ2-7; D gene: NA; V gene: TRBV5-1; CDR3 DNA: TGCGCCAGCAGCTGGGGGGAACCCTACGAGCAGTACTTC; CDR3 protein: CASSWGEPYEQYF
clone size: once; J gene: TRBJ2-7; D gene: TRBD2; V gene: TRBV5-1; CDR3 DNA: TGCGCCAGCGAAACCGGGACTAGCGGGAGGGCCTACGAGCAGTACTTC; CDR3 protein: CASETGTSGRAYEQYF
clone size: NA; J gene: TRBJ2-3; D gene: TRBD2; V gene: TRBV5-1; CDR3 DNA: TGCGCCAGCAGCTTGGATCTAGCGGGACCGTCAGATACGCAGTATTTT; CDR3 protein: CASSLDLAGPSDTQYF
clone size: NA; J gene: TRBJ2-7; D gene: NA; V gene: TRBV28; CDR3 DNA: TGTGCCAGCAGCTCCAGATGGAGCAGTTACGAGCAGTACTTC; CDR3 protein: CASSSRWSSYEQYF
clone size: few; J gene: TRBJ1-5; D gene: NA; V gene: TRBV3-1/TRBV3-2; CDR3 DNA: TGTGCCAGCAGCCGATCGCAGGGCAGTGGGAATCAGCCCCAGCATTTT; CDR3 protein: CASSRSQGSGNQPQHF
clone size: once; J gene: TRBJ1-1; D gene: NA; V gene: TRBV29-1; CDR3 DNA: TGCAGCGTTGAATCTGCAGTCGGAGGAGCTTTCTTT; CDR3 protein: CSVESAVGGAFF
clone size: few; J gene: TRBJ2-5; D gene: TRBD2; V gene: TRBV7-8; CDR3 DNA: TGTGCCAGCAGCTTAGAGACTAGCGGAGGGGAGACCCAGTACTTC; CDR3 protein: CASSLETSGGETQYF
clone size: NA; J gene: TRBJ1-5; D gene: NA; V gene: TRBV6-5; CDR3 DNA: TGTGCCAGCAGTATCCCGGGGGTTCAAAGTCAGCCCCAGCATTTT; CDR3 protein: CASSIPGVQSQPQHF
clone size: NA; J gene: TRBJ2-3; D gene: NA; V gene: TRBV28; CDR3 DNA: TGTGCCAGCAGTCGCTCTTCGGGCAACTTTCGGGAGCAAGATACGCAGTATTTT; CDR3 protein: CASSRSSGNFREQDTQYF
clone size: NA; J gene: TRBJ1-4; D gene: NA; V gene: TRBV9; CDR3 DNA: TGTGCCAGCAGCGTAGATGGCCGCACTAATGAAAAACTGTTTTTT; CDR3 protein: CASSVDGRTNEKLFF
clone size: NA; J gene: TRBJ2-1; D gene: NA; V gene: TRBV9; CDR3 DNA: TGTGCCAGCAGCGTAGAAACGAGGAGTACGGGTGAGCAGTTCTTC; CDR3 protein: CASSVETRSTGEQFF
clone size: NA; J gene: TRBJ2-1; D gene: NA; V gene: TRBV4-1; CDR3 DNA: TGCGCCAGCAGCCACGAAATGGGCCTCTACAATGAGCAGTTCTTC; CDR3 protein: CASSHEMGLYNEQFF
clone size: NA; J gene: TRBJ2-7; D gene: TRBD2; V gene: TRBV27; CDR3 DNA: TGTGCCAGCAGCTCTTATGGCGGGAGCTCCTACGAGCAGTACTTC; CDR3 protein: CASSSYGGSSYEQYF
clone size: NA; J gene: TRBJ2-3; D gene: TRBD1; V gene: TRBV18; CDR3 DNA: TGTGCCAGCTCACCACCGGGACAGGCCGTTGGGGGTACGCAGTATTTT; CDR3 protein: CASSPPGQAVGGTQYF
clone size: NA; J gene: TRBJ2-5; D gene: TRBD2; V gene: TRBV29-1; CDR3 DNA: TGCAGCGCTGGACTAGCGGAGGGCTCGACCCAGTACTTC; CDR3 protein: CSAGLAEGSTQYF
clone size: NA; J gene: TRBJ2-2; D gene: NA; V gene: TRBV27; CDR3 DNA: TGTGCCAGCAGTCCTCGGGGAGTTGCCGGGGAGCTGTTTTTT; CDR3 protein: CASSPRGVAGELFF